This paragraph covers one T cell receptor (beta chain) sequence. This record comes from a study of blood T cell repertoires in COVID-19. Study information: Italy, Spain and the United States were the sources of the convalescent and acute COVID-19 samples. Sources were T cells, B-cell-depleted T cells, or PBMCs; the material itself was cDNA or gDNA.

Trimming removed 3 bases from V and 5 bases from J, with 11 bases in between. From germline, CDR1 is LNHDA and CDR2 SQIVND (reference sequence). The CDR3 runs to 14 residues. Authors' methods: How many nucleated cells were present was estimated from reference gene primer amplification. Data came from immunoSEQ multiplex PCR; TCRdb stores just in-frame clones and leaves some out. V and J calls and clone size are copied from that table; D and trimming were computed from the DNA. The data show about 130,000 clones, about 89% seen once. The Seattle patients joined while their infection was active and were tracked longitudinally afterward.

The clonotype comes from a woman in her 70s with COVID-19, enrolled during active disease. This chain uses TRBV19 with TRBJ1-5; tentatively, D is TRBD1 (5 bases). The source material was peripheral blood. The CDR3 DNA reads TGTGCCAGTAGTATTTGGCAGGGCGATCAGCCCCAGCATTTT. It codes for CASSIWQGDQPQHF.